This T cell receptor beta chain was recorded in a study of Ad26.COV2.S vaccination and SARS-CoV-2 variants. Treatment noted: some 20 received Ad26.COV2.S at low or high dose, single or two shots; about 5 received placebo; per-sample allocation not given. After the first vaccine or placebo injection, samples were drawn on day 63. An Ad26 vector carrying the Wuhan-strain SARS-CoV-2 spike served as the vaccine. Sequenced by immunoSEQ multiplex PCR; TCRdb stores in-frame clones only, minus some. There are 350,000 to 550,000 clones in the sample; roughly 87% occur only once, and approximately 2.5% lies in the top ten. The CDR3 consists of 16 residues. V shed 3 bases and J shed 0 bases, with 9 bases lying between them. Germline CDR1 and CDR2: SGHTA and FQGNSA.

This clonotype originated in a person aged 18-60 years who received the Ad26.COV2.S COVID-19 vaccine or a placebo. The chain employs TRBV7-2 and TRBJ1-6; D not certain. The sequencing used peripheral blood, collected in a trial of Ad26.COV2.S vaccine versus placebo. The CDR3 here is CASSFMSSSYNSPLHF. CDR3 nucleotide sequence: TGTGCCAGCAGCTTTATGTCAAGCTCCTATAATTCACCCCTCCACTTT.